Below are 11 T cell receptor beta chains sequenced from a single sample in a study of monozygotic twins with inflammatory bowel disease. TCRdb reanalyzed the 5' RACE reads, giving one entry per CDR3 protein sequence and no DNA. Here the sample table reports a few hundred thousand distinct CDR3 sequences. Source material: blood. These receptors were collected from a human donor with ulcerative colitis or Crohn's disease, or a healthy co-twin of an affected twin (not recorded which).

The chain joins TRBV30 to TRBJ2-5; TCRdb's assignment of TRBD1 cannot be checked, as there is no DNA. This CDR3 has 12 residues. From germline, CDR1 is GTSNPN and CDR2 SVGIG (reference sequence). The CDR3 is CASQGLGETQYF.

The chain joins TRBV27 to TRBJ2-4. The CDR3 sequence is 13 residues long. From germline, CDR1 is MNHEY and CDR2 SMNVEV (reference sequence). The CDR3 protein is CASSLGAWGIQYF.

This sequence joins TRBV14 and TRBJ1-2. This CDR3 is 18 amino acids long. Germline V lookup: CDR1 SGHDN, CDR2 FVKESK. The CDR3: CASSQDVTWTAWGYGYTF.

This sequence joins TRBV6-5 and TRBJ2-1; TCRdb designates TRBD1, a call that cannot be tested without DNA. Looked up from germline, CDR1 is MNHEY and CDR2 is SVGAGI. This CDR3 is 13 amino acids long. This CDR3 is CASSYRGDNEQFF.

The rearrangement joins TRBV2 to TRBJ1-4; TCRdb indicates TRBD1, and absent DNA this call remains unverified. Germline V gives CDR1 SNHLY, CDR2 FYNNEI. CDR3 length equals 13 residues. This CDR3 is CANHRGLNEKLFF.

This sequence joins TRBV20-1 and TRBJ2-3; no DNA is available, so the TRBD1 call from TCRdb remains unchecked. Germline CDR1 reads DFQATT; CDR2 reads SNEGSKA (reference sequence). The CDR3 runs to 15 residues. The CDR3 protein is CSARVGGAGTDTQYF.

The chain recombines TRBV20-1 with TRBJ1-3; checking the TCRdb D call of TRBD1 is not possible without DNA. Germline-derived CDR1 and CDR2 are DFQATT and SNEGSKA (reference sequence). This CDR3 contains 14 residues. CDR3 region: CSARPGFTGNTIYF.

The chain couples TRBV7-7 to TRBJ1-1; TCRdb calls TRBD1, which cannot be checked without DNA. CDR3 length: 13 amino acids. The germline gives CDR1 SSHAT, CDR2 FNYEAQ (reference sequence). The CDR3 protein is CASSPGTEGEAFF.

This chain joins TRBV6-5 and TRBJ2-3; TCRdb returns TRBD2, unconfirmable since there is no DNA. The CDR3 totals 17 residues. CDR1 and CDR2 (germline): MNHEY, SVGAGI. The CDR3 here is CASSYGLAGGPGDTQYF.

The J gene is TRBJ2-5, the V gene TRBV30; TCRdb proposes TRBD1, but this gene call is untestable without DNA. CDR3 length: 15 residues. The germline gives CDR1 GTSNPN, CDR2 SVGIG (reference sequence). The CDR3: CAWSPGGGRQETQYF.

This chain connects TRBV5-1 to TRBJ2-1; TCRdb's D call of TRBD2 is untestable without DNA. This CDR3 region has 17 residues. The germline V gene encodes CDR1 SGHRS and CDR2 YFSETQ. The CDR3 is CASSLGVGREDWNEQFF.